Listed below are T cell receptor beta chains from one sample, sequenced in a study of blood T cell repertoires in COVID-19. Sequencing was performed with immunoSEQ multiplex PCR; in TCRdb, only in-frame clones are kept and a portion is missing. Among around 260,000 clones listed, about 80% were seen once. The sequencing input was peripheral blood. These receptors came from a person aged 70 to 85 with COVID-19, enrolled during active disease. Both conserved end residues are part of each CDR3. The order of the fields is D gene, V gene, J gene, clone size, CDR3 protein, CDR3 DNA. D genes are given only for firm matches. Not all rows give a size; the values are once, few, many and, for expanded clones, a class.

d_call: -
v_call: TRBV19
j_call: TRBJ1-4
clone_size: -
cdr3_aa: CASSWTENEKLFF
cdr3_nt: TGTGCCAGTTCGTGGACAGAAAATGAAAAACTGTTTTTT

d_call: -
v_call: TRBV6-1
j_call: TRBJ1-5
clone_size: -
cdr3_aa: CASSEAGWHF
cdr3_nt: TGTGCCAGCAGTGAAGCCGGGTGGCATTTT

d_call: -
v_call: TRBV28
j_call: TRBJ1-4
clone_size: -
cdr3_aa: CAAHGNEKLFF
cdr3_nt: TGTGCCGCCCACGGGAATGAAAAACTGTTTTTT

d_call: -
v_call: TRBV15
j_call: TRBJ1-4
clone_size: -
cdr3_aa: CATSIRTTNEKLFF
cdr3_nt: TGTGCCACCAGCATCAGAACAACTAATGAAAAACTGTTTTTT

d_call: TRBD1
v_call: TRBV7-9
j_call: TRBJ1-5
clone_size: once
cdr3_aa: CASSLDWDETGVSNQPQHF
cdr3_nt: TGTGCCAGCAGCTTAGACTGGGATGAGACAGGGGTTAGCAATCAGCCCCAGCATTTT

d_call: -
v_call: TRBV6-1
j_call: TRBJ2-3
clone_size: -
cdr3_aa: CASSDGLTDTQYF
cdr3_nt: TGTGCCAGCAGTGACGGACTAACAGATACGCAGTATTTT

d_call: TRBD2
v_call: TRBV5-4
j_call: TRBJ2-7
clone_size: -
cdr3_aa: CASSLNLGGAYEQYF
cdr3_nt: TGTGCCAGCAGCTTGAATCTCGGGGGGGCCTACGAGCAGTACTTC

d_call: -
v_call: TRBV6-2/TRBV6-3
j_call: TRBJ2-3
clone_size: -
cdr3_aa: CASSPTNPGTDTQYF
cdr3_nt: TGTGCCAGCAGTCCGACTAATCCGGGCACAGATACGCAGTATTTT

d_call: TRBD1
v_call: TRBV28
j_call: TRBJ1-5
clone_size: -
cdr3_aa: CASRLRQGASQPQHF
cdr3_nt: TGTGCCAGCAGGCTGCGACAGGGGGCTTCTCAGCCCCAGCATTTT

d_call: TRBD2
v_call: TRBV4-2
j_call: TRBJ2-5
clone_size: once
cdr3_aa: CASSQDRWASGNQETQYF
cdr3_nt: TGTGCCAGCAGCCAAGATCGATGGGCTAGCGGAAACCAAGAGACCCAGTACTTC

d_call: -
v_call: TRBV7-2
j_call: TRBJ2-5
clone_size: once
cdr3_aa: CASSQQTGFWETQYF
cdr3_nt: TGTGCCAGCAGCCAACAAACAGGGTTCTGGGAGACCCAGTACTTC

d_call: -
v_call: TRBV7-9
j_call: TRBJ1-2
clone_size: -
cdr3_aa: CASSLGQGQAYGYTF
cdr3_nt: TGTGCCAGCAGCTTAGGCCAGGGGCAAGCCTATGGCTACACCTTC

d_call: TRBD1
v_call: TRBV11-2
j_call: TRBJ1-5
clone_size: few
cdr3_aa: CASSYTGENNQPQHF
cdr3_nt: TGTGCCAGCAGTTATACAGGGGAAAACAATCAGCCCCAGCATTTT

d_call: -
v_call: TRBV7-6
j_call: TRBJ2-7
clone_size: -
cdr3_aa: CASSLADSYEQYF
cdr3_nt: TGTGCCAGCAGCTTAGCGGACAGCTACGAGCAGTACTTC

d_call: TRBD1
v_call: TRBV28
j_call: TRBJ1-2
clone_size: -
cdr3_aa: CAGTGQGTYGYTF
cdr3_nt: TGTGCCGGGACGGGACAGGGTACCTATGGCTACACCTTC

d_call: TRBD2
v_call: TRBV5-1
j_call: TRBJ2-7
clone_size: -
cdr3_aa: CASSYTSGPYEQYF
cdr3_nt: TGCGCCAGCAGCTATACTAGCGGACCCTACGAGCAGTACTTC

d_call: TRBD2
v_call: TRBV18
j_call: TRBJ2-1
clone_size: -
cdr3_aa: CASSLASGGYNEQFF
cdr3_nt: TGTGCCAGCTCACTTGCTAGCGGGGGTTACAATGAGCAGTTCTTC

d_call: TRBD2
v_call: TRBV7-9
j_call: TRBJ2-5
clone_size: -
cdr3_aa: CASSLLAGGPETQYF
cdr3_nt: TGTGCCAGCAGCTTGCTAGCGGGAGGGCCGGAGACCCAGTACTTC

d_call: -
v_call: TRBV18
j_call: TRBJ1-1
clone_size: -
cdr3_aa: CASSPDSEAFF
cdr3_nt: TGTGCCAGCTCACCTGACAGCGAAGCTTTCTTT

d_call: TRBD2
v_call: TRBV5-1
j_call: TRBJ2-5
clone_size: -
cdr3_aa: CASKSSSGTETQYF
cdr3_nt: TGCGCCAGCAAAAGCTCTAGCGGGACGGAGACCCAGTACTTC

d_call: -
v_call: TRBV27
j_call: TRBJ2-7
clone_size: -
cdr3_aa: CASSLTLPGGEQYF
cdr3_nt: TGTGCCAGCAGTTTAACCCTGCCAGGAGGGGAGCAGTACTTC

d_call: -
v_call: TRBV30
j_call: TRBJ2-5
clone_size: -
cdr3_aa: CAWGAGGVGETQYF
cdr3_nt: TGTGCCTGGGGCGCAGGAGGGGTAGGAGAGACCCAGTACTTC

d_call: TRBD2
v_call: TRBV3-1/TRBV3-2
j_call: TRBJ2-1
clone_size: -
cdr3_aa: CASSQDSLAGGINEQFF
cdr3_nt: TGTGCCAGCAGCCAAGATTCCCTAGCGGGGGGTATCAATGAGCAGTTCTTC

d_call: -
v_call: TRBV9
j_call: TRBJ1-1
clone_size: -
cdr3_aa: CASSPPSSGVRTEAFF
cdr3_nt: TGTGCCAGCAGCCCCCCCTCGTCAGGGGTGAGGACTGAAGCTTTCTTT

d_call: TRBD1
v_call: TRBV7-6
j_call: TRBJ2-5
clone_size: -
cdr3_aa: CASSLGTGVAETQYF
cdr3_nt: TGTGCCAGCAGCTTAGGGACAGGGGTGGCAGAGACCCAGTACTTC

d_call: -
v_call: TRBV4-3
j_call: TRBJ2-2
clone_size: -
cdr3_aa: CASSQGFLRSSNTGELFF
cdr3_nt: TGCGCCAGCAGCCAAGGATTTTTGCGCTCGTCCAACACCGGGGAGCTGTTTTTT

d_call: TRBD1
v_call: TRBV11-2
j_call: TRBJ1-1
clone_size: -
cdr3_aa: CASSLVSGGFNTEAFF
cdr3_nt: TGTGCCAGCAGCTTAGTTTCAGGGGGCTTTAACACTGAAGCTTTCTTT

d_call: -
v_call: TRBV5-1
j_call: TRBJ2-6
clone_size: -
cdr3_aa: CASKWDTNSGANVLTF
cdr3_nt: TGCGCCAGCAAATGGGACACGAACTCTGGGGCCAACGTCCTGACTTTC

d_call: TRBD2
v_call: TRBV27
j_call: TRBJ2-7
clone_size: -
cdr3_aa: CASSLAGGYEQYF
cdr3_nt: TGTGCCAGCAGCTTAGCGGGGGGGTACGAGCAGTACTTC

d_call: -
v_call: TRBV18
j_call: TRBJ2-3
clone_size: -
cdr3_aa: CASSRQGTDTQYF
cdr3_nt: TGTGCCAGCTCACGACAGGGCACAGATACGCAGTATTTT

d_call: -
v_call: TRBV28
j_call: TRBJ1-1
clone_size: many
cdr3_aa: CASRSTAMNTEAFF
cdr3_nt: TGTGCCAGCAGATCGACAGCCATGAACACTGAAGCTTTCTTT

d_call: TRBD2
v_call: TRBV4-3
j_call: TRBJ2-1
clone_size: -
cdr3_aa: CASSLNSGREQFF
cdr3_nt: TGCGCCAGCAGCCTCAATAGCGGGAGAGAGCAGTTCTTC

d_call: TRBD1
v_call: TRBV18
j_call: TRBJ1-2
clone_size: -
cdr3_aa: CASSPRSMGQGDF
cdr3_nt: TGTGCCAGCTCACCACGGAGTATGGGACAGGGGGACTTC

d_call: TRBD2
v_call: TRBV6-5
j_call: TRBJ2-3
clone_size: -
cdr3_aa: CASRRIAGGPPYF
cdr3_nt: TGTGCCAGCAGGCGCATAGCGGGAGGGCCTCCGTATTTT

d_call: TRBD1
v_call: TRBV6-1
j_call: TRBJ2-5
clone_size: once
cdr3_aa: CASSETADRGPYF
cdr3_nt: TGTGCCAGCAGTGAGACGGCGGACAGGGGCCCGTACTTC

d_call: TRBD1
v_call: TRBV2
j_call: TRBJ1-1
clone_size: once
cdr3_aa: CASSKTGQGGTEAFF
cdr3_nt: TGTGCCAGCAGTAAAACGGGACAGGGGGGCACTGAAGCTTTCTTT

d_call: -
v_call: TRBV6-2/TRBV6-3
j_call: TRBJ1-1
clone_size: -
cdr3_aa: CASSYSWRRNTEAFF
cdr3_nt: TGTGCCAGCAGTTACTCGTGGAGGAGGAACACTGAAGCTTTCTTT

d_call: TRBD2
v_call: TRBV7-2
j_call: TRBJ2-5
clone_size: -
cdr3_aa: CASSKRGGGETQYF
cdr3_nt: TGTGCCAGCAGCAAACGGGGGGGCGGGGAGACCCAGTACTTC

d_call: -
v_call: TRBV4-1
j_call: TRBJ1-1
clone_size: -
cdr3_aa: CASSRALGLNTEAFF
cdr3_nt: TGCGCCAGCAGCCGAGCGTTGGGGCTGAACACTGAAGCTTTCTTT

d_call: -
v_call: TRBV10-3
j_call: TRBJ2-3
clone_size: -
cdr3_aa: CAISESEGRSTDTQYF
cdr3_nt: TGTGCCATCAGTGAGTCGGAGGGCCGAAGCACAGATACGCAGTATTTT

d_call: -
v_call: TRBV19
j_call: TRBJ1-5
clone_size: -
cdr3_aa: CASSMQQGTAQPQHF
cdr3_nt: TGTGCCAGTAGTATGCAACAGGGCACCGCTCAGCCCCAGCATTTT